This entry lists 28 T cell receptor beta chains sequenced from one sample in a study of blood T cell repertoires in COVID-19. The repertoire was sequenced with immunoSEQ multiplex PCR; TCRdb's copy has only in-frame clones and lacks some. The sample holds about 190,000 clones; around 82% are singletons and the top ten take 10%. Sequences were obtained from peripheral blood. These TCRs come from an elderly woman with active or convalescent COVID-19.

The chain employs TRBV2 and TRBJ2-1, with D unclear. The CDR3 is 13 amino acids. The germline CDR1 and CDR2 sequences are SNHLY and FYNNEI. V was cut by 7 bases and J by 0 bases, with 7 bases left in between. In nucleotides, the CDR3 is TGTGCCAGCATCCCGTCCTCCTACAATGAGCAGTTCTTC. Its protein is CASIPSSYNEQFF.

The CDR3 nucleotides are TGTGCCACCAGTGATTTAAGTTGCCAGGGGACCTTTAGCAATCAGCCCCAGCATTTT. It translates to CATSDLSCQGTFSNQPQHF. This chain links TRBV24-1 with TRBJ1-5; the D gene is possibly TRBD1 (6 bases). CDR1 is KGHDR, CDR2 SFDVKD, per germline. The V end was cut by 1 base, the J end by 0 bases, with 18 bases between. This CDR3 spans 19 amino acids.

The chain combines TRBV5-1 with TRBJ1-2; D is undetermined. From germline, CDR1 is SGHRS and CDR2 YFSETQ. V was shortened by 2 bases and J by 8 bases, with 16 bases between the two germline ends. The CDR3 consists of 14 residues. The CDR3 protein is CASSFAPDSGGYTF. The CDR3 nucleotides are TGCGCCAGCAGCTTTGCCCCTGATTCGGGGGGCTACACCTTC.

V is TRBV5-4 and J is TRBJ1-2; 7 bases agree with TRBD1. CDR1 and CDR2 (germline): SGHNT, YYREEE (reference sequence). V trimming: 3 bases; J trimming: 10 bases; junction bases outside the gene matches: 12. This CDR3 has 14 amino acids. The chain's CDR3 is CASSSHLGQAAYTF. The DNA of the CDR3 is TGTGCCAGCAGCTCCCATCTCGGACAGGCGGCCTACACCTTC.

The chain employs TRBV12-3 or TRBV12-4 and TRBJ1-2, with D possibly TRBD1 on 6 matching bases. CDR3 length: 12 amino acids. V lost 7 bases and J 8 bases, leaving 14 bases between the germline ends. The CDR3 sequence: CASNLGGGGYTF. The CDR3 bases are TGTGCCAGCAACCTAGGGGGTGGAGGCTACACCTTC.

This clone was seen only a few times. The chain links TRBV3-1 (or the pseudogene TRBV3-2) to TRBJ2-7, with TRBD2 matching over 8 bases. V lost 2 bases and J lost 4; bases outside the gene matches: 7. CDR1 LGHDT and CDR2 YNNKEL come from the germline V gene (reference sequence). This CDR3 is built from 15 residues. The CDR3 nucleotides read TGTGCCAGCAGCCAAAACGGGAGGGCCTGGTACGAGCAGTACTTC. Translated, it gives CASSQNGRAWYEQYF.

Of note for this clone: One end of the junction does not line up with germline, which may come from a read error. This chain joins TRBV7-7 and TRBJ2-7; the match to TRBD2 covers 9 bases. The length of the CDR3 is 19 residues. Germline loops: CDR1 SSHAT, CDR2 FNYEAQ (reference sequence). The DNA of the CDR3 is TGTGCTAGCAGCTTTGGGCAGGATCTAGCGGGATCTACCCCAAGGGAGCAGTACTTC. This codes for CASSFGQDLAGSTPREQYF.

V and J are TRBV27 and TRBJ1-6; D might be TRBD1 (6 bases). There are 19 residues in the CDR3. Germline V CDR1 and CDR2: MNHEY, SMNVEV (reference sequence). Trimming stripped 3 bases from V and 0 bases from J, with 18 bases between. The CDR3 nucleotides are TGTGCCAGCAGTTTTTTTCTCCCTACAGGGAGCTCCTATAATTCACCCCTCCACTTT. It specifies CASSFFLPTGSSYNSPLHF.

The CDR3 is CASSPPYSRETQYF. The CDR3 coding sequence is TGTGCCAGCTCACCACCTTACAGTAGGGAGACCCAGTACTTC. This chain connects TRBV18 to TRBJ2-5; no clear D gene. Trimming took off 0 bases at V and 5 bases at J, with 10 bases between the two ends. The CDR3 sequence is 14 residues long. The germline CDR1 and CDR2 sequences are KGHSH and LQKENI.

The chain employs TRBV5-1 and TRBJ1-2, with 8 positions matching TRBD1. CDR1 is SGHRS, CDR2 YFSETQ, per germline. The CDR3 has 14 amino acids. J lost 2 bases, V lost 4 bases, and 4 bases had no gene match. In DNA, the CDR3 is TGCGCCAGCAGCAAGGACAGGGACAACTATGGCTACACCTTC. Its protein product is CASSKDRDNYGYTF.

V and J are TRBV25-1 and TRBJ2-5; D might be TRBD1 (6 bases). Looked up from germline, CDR1 is MGHDK and CDR2 is SYGVNS. V was clipped by 4 bases and J by 1 base, with 10 bases between them. This CDR3 is built from 14 residues. The CDR3 sequence: CASSAQGPQETQYF. CDR3 in DNA: TGTGCCAGCAGTGCCCAGGGGCCCCAAGAGACCCAGTACTTC.

This clone was observed a single time. This chain links TRBV9 with TRBJ1-3, with D unclear. V was cut by 4 bases and J by 0 bases, with 11 bases left in between. The CDR3 runs 15 residues. The germline V gene encodes CDR1 SGDLS and CDR2 YYNGEE. The CDR3 sequence: CASSPQALSGNTIYF. CDR3 bases: TGTGCCAGCAGCCCTCAGGCACTCTCTGGAAACACCATATATTTT.

The chain combines TRBV6-6 with TRBJ2-7; the D is unclear. The CDR3 sequence is 14 residues long. V lost 7 bases to trimming and J lost 0 bases, with 13 bases between them. CDR1 and CDR2 (germline): MNHNY, SVGAGI (reference sequence). CDR3 in DNA: TGTGCCAGCACCTCCGAGACATACTCCTACGAGCAGTACTTC. The encoded protein is CASTSETYSYEQYF.

The chain has TRBV11-2 and TRBJ2-7; 10 nucleotides agree with TRBD2. The V gene end was trimmed by 5 bases and the J gene end by 13 bases; junction bases not matched to a gene: 8. The CDR3 is 12 residues long. Germline V gene sequence: CDR1 SGHAT, CDR2 FQNNGV. The CDR3 spells CASSLLTSGVYF. CDR3 nucleotide sequence: TGTGCCAGCAGCCTACTCACTAGCGGGGTTTACTTC.

In this sample, this clone turned up once. This chain joins TRBV15 and TRBJ2-7; TRBD1 is a possible D gene (5 bases). Trimming removed 4 bases at V and 4 bases at J, with 17 bases between. Germline-derived CDR1 and CDR2 are LNHNV and YYDKDF (reference sequence). This CDR3 comprises 15 residues. The CDR3 sequence is CATSTQGKVLYEQYF. DNA for the CDR3: TGTGCCACCAGCACTCAGGGCAAGGTATTGTACGAGCAGTACTTC.

The J gene is TRBJ2-3, the V gene TRBV5-6; D perhaps matches TRBD1 (6 bases). CDR1 is SGHDT and CDR2 is YYEEEE in the germline V gene. Trimming removed 2 bases at V and 4 bases at J, with 14 bases between. CDR3 length: 15 residues. CDR3 sequence reads: CASSFDRISSDTQYF. The CDR3, as DNA: TGTGCCAGCAGCTTCGACAGGATCTCCTCAGATACGCAGTATTTT. The full variable domain, its missing parts supplied by reference TRBV5-6 and TRBJ2-3, is DAGVTQSPTHLIKTRGQQVTLRCSPKSGHDTVSWYQQALGQGPQFIFQYYEEEERQRGNFPDRFSGHQFPNYSSELNVNALLLGDSALYLCASSFDRISSDTQYFGPGTRLTVL.

V gene TRBV6-2 or TRBV6-3 combines with J gene TRBJ2-7; D is possibly TRBD2 (5 bases). The CDR3 contains 15 residues. V lost 4 bases and J 0 bases, leaving 13 bases between the germline ends. Germline V gives CDR1 MNHEY, CDR2 SVGEGT. The CDR3 DNA sequence: TGTGCCAGCAGTTCCCTTTCGGGGAGCTCCTACGAGCAGTACTTC. Translating it yields CASSSLSGSSYEQYF.

J is TRBJ1-1 and V is TRBV7-2; D ambiguous. The CDR3 sequence is 13 residues long. The V end was cut by 1 base, the J end by 1 base, with 4 bases between. CDR1 is SGHTA and CDR2 is FQGNSA in the germline V gene. The CDR3 sequence: CASSLGQNTEAFF. As DNA, the CDR3 is TGTGCCAGCAGCTTAGGGCAGAACACTGAAGCTTTCTTT.

In this sample, this clone turned up a few times. The chain carries TRBV21-1 and TRBJ2-7; the table's D call TRBD2 went unverified against the DNA. TRBV21-1 is a known pseudogene. The CDR3 runs 17 residues. The CDR3 spells CASSKRRLAVDSYEQYF. DNA of the CDR3: TGTGCCAGCAGCAAAAGGAGACTAGCGGTTGATTCCTACGAGCAGTACTTC.

The genes are TRBV7-9 and TRBJ2-1; 9 positions match TRBD2. After removal of 5 bases from V and 7 bases from J, the junction contained 9 bases not matched to a gene. Germline lookup yields CDR1 SEHNR and CDR2 FQNEAQ (reference sequence). CDR3 length equals 15 residues. The CDR3 loop is CASSPMGLAGNEQFF. The CDR3 coding sequence is TGTGCCAGCAGCCCCATGGGACTAGCCGGAAATGAGCAGTTCTTC.

This clone was counted a few times. The V call is TRBV15, the J call TRBJ2-1, with D maybe TRBD2 (5 bases). The CDR3 runs to 11 residues. The germline V and J ends were trimmed by 5 bases and 8 bases, with 7 bases remaining between them. Germline CDR1 and CDR2: LNHNV and YYDKDF (reference sequence). In DNA, the CDR3 is TGTGCCACCAGCCTAGCTTATGAGCAGTTCTTC. It is translated as CATSLAYEQFF.

This clone was seen a single time. The rearrangement links TRBV10-1 to TRBJ1-2; TRBD1 matches at 9 bases. The CDR3 is made up of 16 amino acids. Germline CDR1 WNHNN, CDR2 SYGVQD (reference sequence). The junction had 10 bases not matched to a gene; V was cut back by 4 bases and J by 4 bases. This CDR3 reads CASSVPGQGLFYGYTF. The CDR3 nucleotides are TGCGCCAGCAGTGTACCGGGACAGGGCCTATTCTATGGCTACACCTTC.

This clone has a single count. The V and J genes are TRBV14 and TRBJ2-6, with TRBD1 as a possible D gene (5 bases). Germline CDR1 is SGHDN and CDR2 is FVKESK. This CDR3 contains 16 residues. V lost 4 bases and J 3 bases, leaving 13 bases between the germline ends. The DNA of the CDR3 is TGTGCCAGCAGCCCTCAAGTCAGGGATGGGGCCAACGTCCTGACTTTC. It codes for CASSPQVRDGANVLTF.

CDR3 loop: CASSEIPADTQYF. Written as DNA, the CDR3 is TGTGCCAGCAGTGAAATCCCAGCGGATACGCAGTATTTT. This chain connects TRBV2 to TRBJ2-3; D remains unclear. V lost 2 bases and J lost 6, with 9 bases in between. CDR3 size: 13 residues. Germline lookup yields CDR1 SNHLY and CDR2 FYNNEI.

The chain recombines TRBV5-1 with TRBJ1-1, with 7 bases fitting TRBD1. The V and J ends lost 0 bases and 5 bases, in that order; junction bases with no gene match: 7. The germline V gene has CDR1 SGHRS and CDR2 YFSETQ. The CDR3 totals 15 residues. CDR3 in DNA: TGCGCCAGCAGCTTGGCCCAGGGGGTGGGTACTGAAGCTTTCTTT. Translation gives CASSLAQGVGTEAFF.

The chain carries TRBV12-3 or TRBV12-4 and TRBJ2-7; D unclear. This CDR3 spans 13 amino acids. V lost 6 bases to trimming and J lost 0 bases, with 9 bases between them. The CDR3: CASRRLDSYEQYF. The DNA for the CDR3 is TGTGCCAGCAGGCGACTCGACTCCTACGAGCAGTACTTC.

This clone was detected only once. The V call is TRBV5-5, the J call TRBJ1-1; D not resolved. Looked up from germline, CDR1 is SGHKS and CDR2 is YYEKEE (reference sequence). The CDR3 sequence is 13 residues long. Trimming cost V 2 bases and J 8 bases, with 13 bases left between them. CDR3 coding DNA: TGTGCCAGCAGCTTCAGAGGGTCCTCGGAAGCTTTCTTT. Its protein is CASSFRGSSEAFF. The full variable domain, rest sourced from reference TRBV5-5 and TRBJ1-1, is DAGVTQSPTHLIKTRGQQVTLRCSPISGHKSVSWYQQVLGQGPQFIFQYYEKEERGRGNFPDRFSARQFPNYSSELNVNALLLGDSALYLCASSFRGSSEAFFGQGTRLTVV.

The V call is TRBV5-1, the J call TRBJ1-6; 9 bases line up with TRBD1. V was pared by 5 bases and J by 2 bases, with 17 bases of the junction left unmatched. The CDR3 sequence is 20 residues long. CDR1 and CDR2 from the germline V gene are SGHRS and YFSETQ. In DNA, the CDR3 is TGCGCCAGCAGTGACCCCGGACAGGGGTTTATAGGGGCCTATAATTCACCCCTCCACTTT. It encodes CASSDPGQGFIGAYNSPLHF.